This paragraph reports one TCR beta chain. V lost 11 bases and J 6 bases, leaving 17 bases between the germline ends. In germline, CDR1 is MNHNS, CDR2 SASEGT. This CDR3 spans 13 amino acids. These data belong to a study of shared T cell receptors in the human thymus. Only in-frame clones appear in the TCRdb table, and some are missing; sequencing was by immunoSEQ multiplex PCR. The table lists some 640,000 clones, around 87% of them singletons. These data were also filed under a second study, of human thymus T cells. As that study records: Use of V and J genes seemed skewed within the thymic and blood repertoires.

The clonotype comes from a boy under two years old with a congenital heart defect. The sequencing input was thymocytes. The chain combines TRBV6-1 with TRBJ2-1, with D possibly being TRBD2 (5 bases). The CDR3 coding sequence is TGTGCCTCCCGCCCGGGGAGAAGCAATGAGCAGTTCTTC. This sequence encodes CASRPGRSNEQFF.